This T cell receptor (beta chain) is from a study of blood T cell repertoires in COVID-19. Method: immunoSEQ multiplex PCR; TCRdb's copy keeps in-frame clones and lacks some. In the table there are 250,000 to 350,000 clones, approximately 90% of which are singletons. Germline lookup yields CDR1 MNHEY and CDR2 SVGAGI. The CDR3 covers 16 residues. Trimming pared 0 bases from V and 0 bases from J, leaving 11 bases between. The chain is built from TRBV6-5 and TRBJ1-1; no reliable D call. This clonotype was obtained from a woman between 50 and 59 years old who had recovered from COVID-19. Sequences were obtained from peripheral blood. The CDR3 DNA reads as TGTGCCAGCAGTTACTCGAACGGTCCCATGAACACTGAAGCTTTCTTT. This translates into CASSYSNGPMNTEAFF.